Listed below are T cell receptor beta chains from one sample, sequenced in a study of vaccination and CD4 T cells after COVID-19. TCRdb reanalysed the PCR reads using MiXCR and keeps one entry per CDR3 protein. This sample has about 21,000 distinct CDR3 sequences, with approximately 40% found just once. These receptors have no identified antigens. Here the sequenced sample was CD4+ T cells from blood, cultured in vitro, taken after SARS-CoV-2 vaccination. These receptors were obtained from a human donor who had recovered from COVID-19. The CDR3 runs from the conserved cysteine through the conserved F or W. The D gene is left open where the match is weak. Only part of the rows carry a size: once, few, many, or a class if the clone is expanded.

cdr3_aa	cdr3_nt	clone_size	d_call	v_call	j_call
CASSFGPTSYGYTF	TGTGCCAGCAGCTTCGGACCTACAAGCTATGGCTACACCTTC	few	NA	TRBV11-3	TRBJ1-2
CASSYVENTEAFF	TGTGCCAGCAGTTACGTTGAGAACACTGAAGCTTTCTTT	NA	NA	TRBV6-2/TRBV6-3	TRBJ1-1
CASSRDRVNNAFF	TGTGCCAGCAGTCGGGACAGGGTAAACAATGCTTTCTTT	NA	TRBD1	TRBV6-1	TRBJ1-1
CASSFVRGQGHTGELFF	TGTGCCAGCAGCTTCGTCCGGGGACAGGGGCACACCGGGGAGCTGTTTTTT	NA	TRBD1	TRBV7-2	TRBJ2-2
CASSLLQGNNSPLHF	TGTGCCAGCAGTTTACTACAGGGGAATAATTCACCCCTCCACTTT	few	TRBD1	TRBV27	TRBJ1-6
CASSFTGSEAFF	TGTGCCAGCAGTTTCACAGGGTCTGAAGCTTTCTTT	NA	NA	TRBV6-5	TRBJ1-1
CASRTGGFETQYF	TGTGCCAGCAGGACAGGGGGCTTCGAGACCCAGTACTTC	few	TRBD1	TRBV12-3/TRBV12-4	TRBJ2-5
CASSIARGQGDTQYF	TGTGCCAGTAGTATAGCCCGGGGGCAAGGAGATACGCAGTATTTT	NA	NA	TRBV19	TRBJ2-3
CSVEDRWSTEAFF	TGCAGCGTTGAAGATAGATGGAGCACTGAAGCTTTCTTT	NA	NA	TRBV29-1	TRBJ1-1
CASSLRSGGHTGELFF	TGTGCCAGCAGCTTACGGTCGGGAGGGCACACCGGGGAGCTGTTTTTT	few	TRBD2	TRBV7-2	TRBJ2-2
CASRSSGGPINNEQFF	TGTGCCTCGCGGAGTAGCGGGGGACCGATAAACAATGAGCAGTTCTTC	NA	TRBD2	TRBV19	TRBJ2-1
CSAKQGGGTGELFF	TGCAGTGCTAAGCAGGGAGGGGGCACCGGGGAGCTGTTTTTT	NA	NA	TRBV20-1	TRBJ2-2
CASSSPGEGNYGYTF	TGTGCCAGCAGTTCCCCCGGGGAGGGCAACTATGGCTACACCTTC	NA	NA	TRBV28	TRBJ1-2
CSAGDLGGPFTGELFF	TGCAGTGCTGGAGATTTGGGGGGGCCTTTCACCGGGGAGCTGTTTTTT	NA	NA	TRBV20-1	TRBJ2-2
CSALVQGTPEAFF	TGCAGTGCTCTAGTCCAGGGTACGCCTGAAGCTTTCTTT	few	NA	TRBV20-1	TRBJ1-1
CSASAGSTGELFF	TGCAGTGCTAGTGCGGGGTCCACCGGGGAGCTGTTTTTT	few	NA	TRBV20-1	TRBJ2-2
CASSPTVGGAGSQPQHF	TGTGCCAGCAGCCCAACAGTCGGGGGGGCTGGGTCTCAGCCCCAGCATTTT	few	NA	TRBV27	TRBJ1-5
CASSFTGGNVVGGYTF	TGTGCCAGCAGCTTTACAGGGGGAAATGTGGTTGGTGGCTACACCTTC	few	TRBD1	TRBV7-2	TRBJ1-2
CASSYSAYSNQPQHF	TGTGCCAGCAGTTACTCCGCTTATAGCAATCAGCCCCAGCATTTT	NA	NA	TRBV6-5	TRBJ1-5
CASSLVSRGDPIGETQYF	TGTGCCAGCAGCTTAGTTTCGCGGGGGGACCCCATTGGAGAGACCCAGTACTTC	NA	TRBD2	TRBV7-2	TRBJ2-5
CAISDGAGAGETQYF	TGTGCCATCAGTGACGGAGCGGGAGCGGGTGAGACCCAGTACTTC	few	TRBD2	TRBV10-3	TRBJ2-5
CASSETKTGETEAFF	TGTGCCAGCAGCGAAACTAAAACAGGGGAAACTGAAGCTTTCTTT	NA	TRBD1	TRBV25-1	TRBJ1-1
CASSPDDYSNQPQHF	TGTGCCAGCAGTCCTGACGATTATAGCAATCAGCCCCAGCATTTT	few	NA	TRBV12-3/TRBV12-4	TRBJ1-5